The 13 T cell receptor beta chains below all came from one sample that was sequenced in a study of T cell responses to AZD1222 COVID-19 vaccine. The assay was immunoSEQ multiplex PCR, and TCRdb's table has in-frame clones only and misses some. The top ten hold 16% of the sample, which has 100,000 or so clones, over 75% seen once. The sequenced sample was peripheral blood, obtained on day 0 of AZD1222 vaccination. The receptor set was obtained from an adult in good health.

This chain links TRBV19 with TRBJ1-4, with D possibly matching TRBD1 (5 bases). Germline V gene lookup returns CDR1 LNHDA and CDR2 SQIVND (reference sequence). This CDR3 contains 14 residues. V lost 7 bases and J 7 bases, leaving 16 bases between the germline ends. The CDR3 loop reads CASTERAGIEKLFF. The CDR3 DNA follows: TGTGCCAGTACGGAGCGTGCAGGGATTGAAAAACTGTTTTTT.

The CDR3 is CASSLETGGQYSQFF. The CDR3 nucleotides read TGTGCCAGCAGCTTAGAGACGGGAGGGCAATATTCGCAGTTCTTC. The chain recombines TRBV11-1 with TRBJ2-1; 8 bases agree with TRBD2. Germline CDR1 SGHAT, CDR2 FQDESV (reference sequence). V trimming: 1 base; J trimming: 12 bases; junction bases outside the gene matches: 11. This CDR3 contains 15 residues.

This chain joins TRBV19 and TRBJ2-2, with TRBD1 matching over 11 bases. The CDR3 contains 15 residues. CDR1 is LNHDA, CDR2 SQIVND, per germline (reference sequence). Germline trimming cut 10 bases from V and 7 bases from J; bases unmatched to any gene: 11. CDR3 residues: CATMNPGQGVGELFF. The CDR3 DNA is TGTGCCACCATGAACCCGGGACAGGGGGTCGGGGAGCTGTTTTTT.

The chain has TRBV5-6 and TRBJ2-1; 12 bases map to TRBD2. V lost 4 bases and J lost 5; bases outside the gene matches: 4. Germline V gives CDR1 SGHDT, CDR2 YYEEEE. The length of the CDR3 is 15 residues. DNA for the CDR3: TGTGCCAGCAGCCGGACTAGCGGGATGAACAATGAGCAGTTCTTC. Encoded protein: CASSRTSGMNNEQFF. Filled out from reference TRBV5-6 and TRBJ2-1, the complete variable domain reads DAGVTQSPTHLIKTRGQQVTLRCSPKSGHDTVSWYQQALGQGPQFIFQYYEEEERQRGNFPDRFSGHQFPNYSSELNVNALLLGDSALYLCASSRTSGMNNEQFFGPGTRLTVL.

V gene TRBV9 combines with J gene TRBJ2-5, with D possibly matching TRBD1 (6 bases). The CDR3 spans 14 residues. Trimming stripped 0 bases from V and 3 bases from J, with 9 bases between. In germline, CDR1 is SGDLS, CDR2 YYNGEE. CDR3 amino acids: CASSVGGGEETQYF. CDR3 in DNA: TGTGCCAGCAGCGTAGGAGGGGGAGAAGAGACCCAGTACTTC.

The CDR3 DNA reads TGTGCCAGCAGTTTAAAGGCTTCGGGGCAGGCAAATTCACCCCTCCACTTT. Translation gives CASSLKASGQANSPLHF. The chain recombines TRBV27 with TRBJ1-6, with D possibly TRBD1 on 5 matching bases. V was pared by 2 bases and J by 7 bases, with 18 bases between. Germline values: CDR1 MNHEY, CDR2 SMNVEV (reference sequence). There are 17 residues in the CDR3.

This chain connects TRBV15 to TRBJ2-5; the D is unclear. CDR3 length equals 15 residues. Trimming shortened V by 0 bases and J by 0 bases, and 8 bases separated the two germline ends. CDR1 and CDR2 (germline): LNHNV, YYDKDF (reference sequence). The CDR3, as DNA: TGTGCCACCAGCAGAGATTTGGGCAACCAAGAGACCCAGTACTTC. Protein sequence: CATSRDLGNQETQYF.

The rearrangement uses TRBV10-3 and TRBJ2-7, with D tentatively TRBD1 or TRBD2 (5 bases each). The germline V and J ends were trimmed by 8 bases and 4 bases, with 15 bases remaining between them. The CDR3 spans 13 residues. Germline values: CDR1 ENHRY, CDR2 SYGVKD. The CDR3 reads CAIRLGDGYEQYF. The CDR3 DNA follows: TGTGCCATCCGGCTGGGGGACGGGTACGAGCAGTACTTC.

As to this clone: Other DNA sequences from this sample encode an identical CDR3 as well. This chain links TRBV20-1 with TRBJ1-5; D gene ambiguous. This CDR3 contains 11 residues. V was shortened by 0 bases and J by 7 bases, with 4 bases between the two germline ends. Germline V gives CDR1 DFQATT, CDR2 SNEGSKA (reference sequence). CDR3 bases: TGCAGTGCTAGAGAGGGGCAGCCCCAGCATTTT. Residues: CSAREGQPQHF.

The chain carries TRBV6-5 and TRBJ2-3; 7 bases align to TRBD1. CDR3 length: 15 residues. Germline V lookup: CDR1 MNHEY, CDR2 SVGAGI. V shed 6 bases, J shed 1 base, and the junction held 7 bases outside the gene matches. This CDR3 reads CASRVTGVGTDTQYF. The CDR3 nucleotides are TGTGCCAGCAGGGTTACAGGGGTAGGCACAGATACGCAGTATTTT.

CDR3 bases: TGTGCCAGCAGAAGGACAGGGGGCAGCAATCAGCCCCAGCATTTT. Protein product: CASRRTGGSNQPQHF. The rearrangement links TRBV6-5 to TRBJ1-5; TRBD1 agrees at 11 bases. In germline, CDR1 is MNHEY, CDR2 SVGAGI. This CDR3 region has 15 residues. After removal of 6 bases from V and 1 base from J, the junction contained 2 bases not matched to a gene.

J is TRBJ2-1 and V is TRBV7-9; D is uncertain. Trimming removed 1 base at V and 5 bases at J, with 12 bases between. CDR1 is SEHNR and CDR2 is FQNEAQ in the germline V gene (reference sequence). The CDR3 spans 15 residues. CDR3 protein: CASSLGQVRDNEQFF. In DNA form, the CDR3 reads TGTGCCAGCAGCTTAGGCCAGGTTCGGGACAATGAGCAGTTCTTC.

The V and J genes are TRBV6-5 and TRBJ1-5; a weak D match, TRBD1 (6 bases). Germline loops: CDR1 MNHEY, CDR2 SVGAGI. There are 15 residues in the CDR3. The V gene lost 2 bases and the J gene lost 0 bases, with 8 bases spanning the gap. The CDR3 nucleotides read TGTGCCAGCAGTTACGGACAGAATAGCAATCAGCCCCAGCATTTT. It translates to CASSYGQNSNQPQHF.